The 21 T cell receptor beta chains below were found in one sample sequenced in a study of OX40 agonist ivuxolimab in advanced cancers. Clones were read by immunoSEQ multiplex PCR, and TCRdb kept only the in-frame ones, dropping some. In the table there are over 70,000 clones, roughly three quarters of which are singletons. Sample: CD4+ or CD8+ T cells sorted from blood, taken in a trial of the OX40 agonist ivuxolimab. The source is an adult with an advanced solid tumor such as melanoma, head and neck, liver or kidney cancer.

This clone showed up just once. The genes are TRBV14 and TRBJ1-4; a possible D gene is TRBD1 (5 bases). The CDR3 covers 11 residues. Trimming cost V 4 bases and J 10 bases, with 7 bases left between them. Germline CDR1 is SGHDN and CDR2 is FVKESK. CDR3 sequence reads: CASSLGGKLFF. The CDR3 nucleotides read TGTGCCAGCAGCCTTGGGGGAAAACTGTTTTTT.

The gene calls are TRBV27 and TRBJ1-3; no reliable D call. This CDR3 is built from 17 residues. Germline values: CDR1 MNHEY, CDR2 SMNVEV (reference sequence). The V end was cut by 5 bases, the J end by 2 bases, with 19 bases between. The CDR3 nucleotides are TGTGCCAGCAGTCCCGGGTCAGCCGGATCCCCTGGAAACACCATATATTTT. Its protein is CASSPGSAGSPGNTIYF.

The J gene is TRBJ1-3, the V gene TRBV28; a possible D gene is TRBD1 (5 bases). Germline assignment: CDR1 MDHEN and CDR2 SYDVKM. V lost 6 bases and J lost 4, with 13 bases in between. This CDR3 region has 14 residues. Here the CDR3 reads CASRPQGSGNTIYF. CDR3 in DNA: TGTGCCAGCAGGCCTCAGGGTTCCGGAAACACCATATATTTT.

In DNA form, the CDR3 reads TGCAGCCTTGTATCCGGGGGCGGCTACACCTTC. Protein: CSLVSGGGYTF. The V gene is TRBV29-1, the J gene TRBJ1-2; D may be TRBD1 (6 bases). V lost 8 bases, J lost 8 bases, and 15 bases lay in between. CDR1 is SQVTM and CDR2 is ANQGSEA in the germline V gene. CDR3 length equals 11 residues.

In its sample, this clone was seen once. The chain recombines TRBV5-4 with TRBJ1-5; D ambiguous. The CDR3 has 17 amino acids. V shed 4 bases and J shed 0 bases, with 17 bases lying between them. Germline values: CDR1 SGHNT, CDR2 YYREEE (reference sequence). The DNA of the CDR3 is TGTGCCAGCAGCCACCCATTCGCGGAGTATAGCAATCAGCCCCAGCATTTT. Amino acid sequence: CASSHPFAEYSNQPQHF. Looking up the rest from reference TRBV5-4 and TRBJ1-5 gives the full variable domain: ETGVTQSPTHLIKTRGQQVTLRCSSQSGHNTVSWYQQALGQGPQFIFQYYREEENGRGNFPPRFSGLQFPNYSSELNVNALELDDSALYLCASSHPFAEYSNQPQHFGDGTRLSIL.

This clone was seen only a few times. The genes are TRBV6-1 and TRBJ1-4; D remains ambiguous. This CDR3 has 13 amino acids. V was cut by 10 bases and J by 3 bases, with 12 bases left in between. The germline CDR1 and CDR2 sequences are MNHNS and SASEGT. The CDR3 reads CATNRAPNEKLFF. The CDR3 DNA follows: TGTGCCACCAATCGGGCCCCTAATGAAAAACTGTTTTTT.

This clone was picked up one time. This chain connects TRBV7-8 to TRBJ1-5; D is possibly TRBD1 (5 bases). This CDR3 comprises 14 residues. Germline V lookup: CDR1 SGHVS, CDR2 FQNEAQ. The V and J ends lost 2 bases and 7 bases respectively, with 12 bases between them. CDR3 sequence reads: CASSLMERGQPQHF. The CDR3 nucleotides read TGTGCCAGCAGCTTAATGGAAAGGGGACAGCCCCAGCATTTT. Looking up the rest from reference TRBV7-8 and TRBJ1-5 gives the full variable domain: GAGVSQSPRYKVAKRGQDVALRCDPISGHVSLFWYQQALGQGPEFLTYFQNEAQLDKSGLPSDRFFAERPEGSVSTLKIQRTQQEDSAVYLCASSLMERGQPQHFGDGTRLSIL.

The chain employs TRBV18 and TRBJ1-2; D is possibly TRBD1 (6 bases). V was clipped by 5 bases and J by 7 bases, with 11 bases between them. Germline V lookup: CDR1 KGHSH, CDR2 LQKENI. The CDR3 contains 12 residues. CDR3 DNA sequence: TGTGCCAGCTCAACACAGGGCTTTGGCTACACCTTC. Encoded protein: CASSTQGFGYTF.

The CDR3 nucleotides read TGTGCCAGCAGCCACGCTGCATATCAAGCTTTCTTT. Translated, it gives CASSHAAYQAFF. The chain combines TRBV7-9 with TRBJ1-1; D not certain. From germline, CDR1 is SEHNR and CDR2 FQNEAQ (reference sequence). CDR3 length: 12 residues. V lost 5 bases and J lost 9, with 13 bases in between. Full variable domain (rest looked up from reference TRBV7-9 and TRBJ1-1): DTGVSQNPRHKITKRGQNVTFRCDPISEHNRLYWYRQTLGQGPEFLTYFQNEAQLEKSRLLSDRFSAERPKGSFSTLEIQRTEQGDSAMYLCASSHAAYQAFFGQGTRLTVV.

V and J are TRBV5-1 and TRBJ1-3; 10 bases match TRBD1. The V and J ends lost 0 bases and 3 bases, in that order; junction bases with no gene match: 3. Germline CDR1 and CDR2: SGHRS and YFSETQ. The CDR3 runs to 16 residues. The CDR3 spells CASSLAGDRGGNTIYF. CDR3 coding DNA: TGCGCCAGCAGCTTGGCTGGGGACAGGGGTGGAAACACCATATATTTT.

The chain is built from TRBV7-2 and TRBJ2-5; 7 bases fit TRBD2. The trim removed 5 bases at V and 5 bases at J, leaving 5 bases unmatched. Germline CDR1 and CDR2: SGHTA and FQGNSA. The length of the CDR3 is 13 residues. The chain's CDR3 is CASSPGAGETQYF. CDR3 DNA sequence: TGTGCCAGCAGCCCCGGAGCGGGGGAGACCCAGTACTTC. Drawing the rest from reference TRBV7-2 and TRBJ2-5, the complete variable domain is GAGVSQSPSNKVTEKGKDVELRCDPISGHTALYWYRQSLGQGLEFLIYFQGNSAPDKSGLPSDRFSAERTGGSVSTLTIQRTQQEDSAVYLCASSPGAGETQYFGPGTRLLVL.

The chain couples TRBV11-2 to TRBJ1-6, with TRBD1 as a possible D gene (5 bases). This CDR3 region has 15 residues. Germline values: CDR1 SGHAT, CDR2 FQNNGV. Deletions cut 4 bases from V and 10 bases from J, with 17 bases between. CDR3: CASSWTPPWGSPLHF. The CDR3 bases are TGTGCCAGCAGCTGGACGCCTCCCTGGGGCTCACCCCTCCACTTT.

For this clone: The sample has other DNA sequences that encode this CDR3 too. V and J are TRBV6-1 and TRBJ1-2; D not certain. Germline values: CDR1 MNHNS, CDR2 SASEGT. The CDR3 is 15 residues long. The germline V and J ends were trimmed by 2 bases and 8 bases, with 18 bases remaining between them. The CDR3 coding sequence is TGTGCCAGCAGTGAAATGGCAGGAAGGCGTCAGGGCTACACCTTC. Translated: CASSEMAGRRQGYTF.

This chain uses TRBV7-9 with TRBJ2-3; 8 bases line up with TRBD2. J gave up 8 bases and V 5 bases, and 21 bases lay outside the gene matches. Germline lookup yields CDR1 SEHNR and CDR2 FQNEAQ (reference sequence). This CDR3 spans 18 amino acids. The CDR3 DNA reads as TGTGCCAGCAGCCCCCCTTTTCGGGAGGGAGGGCTGGGGACTACGCAGTATTTT. This gives the protein CASSPPFREGGLGTTQYF.

The J gene is TRBJ2-5, the V gene TRBV5-1; 11 positions agree with TRBD2. V trimming: 0 bases; J trimming: 3 bases; junction bases outside the gene matches: 7. Germline CDR1 and CDR2: SGHRS and YFSETQ. The CDR3 contains 17 residues. This chain's CDR3 is CASSLAPSGGTKETQYF. In DNA form, the CDR3 reads TGCGCCAGCAGCTTGGCCCCTAGCGGGGGGACCAAAGAGACCCAGTACTTC.

This clone has a handful of counts. The gene calls are TRBV28 and TRBJ1-2; D is unclear. Germline V gene lookup returns CDR1 MDHEN and CDR2 SYDVKM. The length of the CDR3 is 16 residues. Trimming pared 1 base from V and 1 base from J, leaving 13 bases between. CDR3 DNA sequence: TGTGCCAGCAGTTTATTACCGACGGTGTTTAACTATGGCTACACCTTC. Its translation: CASSLLPTVFNYGYTF.

This chain joins TRBV28 and TRBJ2-1; D might be TRBD1 (6 bases). V lost 1 base and J 6 bases, leaving 13 bases between the germline ends. The germline V gene has CDR1 MDHEN and CDR2 SYDVKM. CDR3 length: 15 residues. CDR3 nucleotide sequence: TGTGCCAGCAGTTTATCACAGGGAATCGTCAATGAGCAGTTCTTC. Its protein is CASSLSQGIVNEQFF.

The chain has TRBV5-4 and TRBJ2-7; D uncertain. V dropped 0 bases and J dropped 7 bases, with 14 bases sitting between them. From germline, CDR1 is SGHNT and CDR2 YYREEE (reference sequence). The CDR3 contains 14 residues. The CDR3 loop is CASSLGPPLREQYF. The CDR3 DNA is TGTGCCAGCAGCTTGGGCCCCCCCTTGAGGGAGCAGTACTTC.

The CDR3 nucleotides are TGTGCCTGGAGTCCTGGGACAGGGGTACCAGAGACCCAGTACTTC. It translates to CAWSPGTGVPETQYF. The J gene is TRBJ2-5, the V gene TRBV30, with TRBD1 matching 10 bases. There are 15 residues in the CDR3. Trimming at V came to 2 bases and at J to 4 bases, leaving 7 bases not matched to a gene. The germline gives CDR1 GTSNPN, CDR2 SVGIG (reference sequence).

Points on this clone: A much larger clonotype is one base distant, so this may be a read error. V and J are TRBV11-3 and TRBJ2-3; TRBD2 aligns across 9 bases. The CDR3 runs to 14 residues. Trimming at V came to 5 bases and at J to 1 base, leaving 1 base not matched to a gene. Germline V gene lookup returns CDR1 SGHNT and CDR2 YENEEA. The CDR3 coding sequence is TGTGCCAGCAGCCGGACTAGCGGCACAGATACGCAGTATTTT. It encodes CASSRTSGTDTQYF.

The gene calls are TRBV11-3 and TRBJ2-3, with a tentative D call TRBD2 (6 bases). The CDR3 loop spans 16 amino acids. The V end was cut by 5 bases, the J end by 0 bases, with 15 bases between. Germline V gene data show CDR1 as SGHNT and CDR2 as YENEEA. The CDR3 DNA reads TGTGCCAGCAGCCCGCCCGGGAGCGGCAGCACAGATACGCAGTATTTT. Amino acids: CASSPPGSGSTDTQYF.